This is a list of T cell receptor beta chains from one sample in a study. Each CDR3 protein is one row after TCRdb ran MiXCR on the 5' RACE reads. Of fewer than 25,000 distinct CDR3 sequences listed, around 30% are singletons. Input material: tumor-infiltrating naive CD4+ T cells sorted from the breast tumor. Source of these receptors: a female donor with breast cancer. Each CDR3 is given with its conserved first and last residue. Each record gives: J gene, V gene, D gene, clone size, CDR3 DNA, CDR3 protein. D genes are given only for firm matches. Size values are once, few and many counts, or a class for expanded clones, and some rows have none.

TRBJ2-6,TRBV19,-,-,TGTGCCAGCTCGGGACATCGGGCCTCTGGGGCCAACGTCCTGACTTTC,CASSGHRASGANVLTF
TRBJ1-5,TRBV7-9,-,-,TGTGCCAGCAGCTTTAGCGGCGAGAGGGGGGTCCTCAATCAGCCCCAGCATTTT,CASSFSGERGVLNQPQHF
TRBJ2-2,TRBV2,TRBD2,many,TGTGCCAGCAGTACCGGCAGCGGGAGTGGGGAGCTGTTTTTT,CASSTGSGSGELFF
TRBJ1-2,TRBV7-8,-,many,TGTGCCAGCAGCTTATTGGGAGGGGCGTATGGCTACACCTTC,CASSLLGGAYGYTF
TRBJ1-4,TRBV6-6,-,-,TGTGCCAGCAGTTATAATCCGCTCGGGACATACGAAAAACTGTTTTTT,CASSYNPLGTYEKLFF
TRBJ2-2,TRBV7-8,-,medium-sized,TGTGCCAGCAGCCTCGGGACCCGAAGTGGCAACACCGGGGAGCTGTTTTTT,CASSLGTRSGNTGELFF
TRBJ2-1,TRBV3-1,-,-,TGTGCCAGCACAGGGGACGATGAGCAGCTCTTC,CASTGDDEQLF
TRBJ2-1,TRBV4-1,-,-,TGCGCCAGCAGCCAATGGGAGGCAGGGTCTGGGCAGTTCTTC,CASSQWEAGSGQFF
TRBJ2-7,TRBV3-1,TRBD1,many,TGTGCCAGCAGCCCCCGACAGGGCGTCGACGAGCAGTACTTC,CASSPRQGVDEQYF
TRBJ1-1,TRBV20-1,-,many,TGCAGTGCTAGAGATTCGTCCCCGGGGGAGACTGAAGCTTTCTTT,CSARDSSPGETEAFF
TRBJ1-2,TRBV5-1,-,medium-sized,TGCGCCAGCAGCTTGGAACCCGTCGGTGGCTACACCTTC,CASSLEPVGGYTF
TRBJ1-1,TRBV30,-,-,TGTGCCTGGAGTGGGGGAATCACTGAAGCTTTCTTT,CAWSGGITEAFF
TRBJ1-5,TRBV12-3/TRBV12-4,-,many,TGTGCCAGCACCCTAGGGGGGCAGGGACAGCCCCAGCATTTT,CASTLGGQGQPQHF
TRBJ2-2,TRBV6-1,-,many,TGTGCCAGCAGTGAAGTTAGGGCGAACACCGGGGAGCTGTTTTTT,CASSEVRANTGELFF
TRBJ1-6,TRBV4-2,TRBD1,once,TGTGCCAGCAGCCAAGATGGGGGACAGGGGGCGAATAATTCACTCCTCCACTTT,CASSQDGGQGANNSLLHF
TRBJ1-1,TRBV15,-,-,TGTGCCACCAGCAGAGACGTGAACACTGAAGCCTTCTTT,CATSRDVNTEAFF
TRBJ1-2,TRBV12-3/TRBV12-4,TRBD1,medium-sized,TGTGCCAGCAGCTCCGGACGGCACAGGGGTGGCTACACCTTC,CASSSGRHRGGYTF
TRBJ1-2,TRBV5-4,-,-,TGTGCCAGCAGCTTGGACATCCCCTATGGCTACACCTTC,CASSLDIPYGYTF
TRBJ2-1,TRBV12-3/TRBV12-4,TRBD2,-,TGTGCCAGCAGTTTTAGCGGGAGTTCCTACAATGAGCAGTTCTTC,CASSFSGSSYNEQFF
TRBJ2-1,TRBV3-1,TRBD1,medium-sized,TGTGCCAGCAGCCCGGACAGGGGGAGGGACAATGAGCAGTTCTTC,CASSPDRGRDNEQFF
TRBJ2-1,TRBV7-2,-,once,TGTGCCAGCAGCTCCGTACAGGGCTACAATGAGCAGCTCTTC,CASSSVQGYNEQLF
TRBJ1-5,TRBV20-1,TRBD1,few,TGCAGTGCAACCGGGACAGGGCAAGATCAGCCCCAGCACTTT,CSATGTGQDQPQHF
TRBJ2-3,TRBV6-1,-,-,TGTGCCAGCAGGACCCGGCTAGAGAGCACAGATACGCAGTATTTT,CASRTRLESTDTQYF
TRBJ2-1,TRBV5-1,-,many,TGCGCCAGCAGCACCTCCCCTCGGGGGAACAATGAGCAGTTCTTC,CASSTSPRGNNEQFF
TRBJ2-1,TRBV6-1,-,-,TGTGCCAGCAGTGAATTTCGTAGCGGATCTTACAATGAGCAGTTCTTC,CASSEFRSGSYNEQFF
TRBJ2-3,TRBV4-1,-,medium-sized,TGCGCCAGCAGCCAAGTTTCAAGCACTCCGCCAAACACAGATACGCAGTATTTT,CASSQVSSTPPNTDTQYF
TRBJ1-2,TRBV12-3/TRBV12-4,-,medium-sized,TGTGCCAGCAGTCCCAGGGCGTCTTGGGGTGGCTACACCTTC,CASSPRASWGGYTF
TRBJ1-2,TRBV29-1,-,few,TGCAGCGTTGATGGGGGGAGTACCTATGGCTACACCTTC,CSVDGGSTYGYTF
TRBJ2-1,TRBV9,-,-,TGTGCCAGCAGCTCTCCCAGCCATGAGCAGTTCTTC,CASSSPSHEQFF
TRBJ2-1,TRBV12-3/TRBV12-4,-,many,TGTGCCAGCAGGATTGGTGGGGTATCCTACAATGAGCAGTTCTTC,CASRIGGVSYNEQFF
TRBJ1-5,TRBV6-5,-,-,TGTGCCAGCAGCCCCGCGCGCCGGGGCTTTAGCAATCAGCCCCAGCATTTT,CASSPARRGFSNQPQHF
TRBJ2-1,TRBV5-1,-,few,TGCGCCAGCAGCTTGGCCGATTGGACAGATACGCAGTTCTTC,CASSLADWTDTQFF
TRBJ2-1,TRBV6-2/TRBV6-3,-,few,TGTGCCAGCAGTTACGGGACCTCCTACAATGAGCAGTTCTTC,CASSYGTSYNEQFF
TRBJ2-7,TRBV12-3/TRBV12-4,-,-,TGTGCCAGCAGTTCCCCGGGCCTTCTCTACGAGCAGTACTTC,CASSSPGLLYEQYF
TRBJ2-1,TRBV6-6,TRBD1,medium-sized,TGTGCCAGCAGTGATGTAAGAGGACAGGGCCACAATGAGCAGTTCTTC,CASSDVRGQGHNEQFF
TRBJ2-1,TRBV6-5,-,-,TGTGCCAGCAGTTACTCTTTGAGGGGGGTCTACAATGAGCAGTTCTTC,CASSYSLRGVYNEQFF